This TCR beta chain was identified during a study of early T cells in non-severe SARS-CoV-2 infection (dated by TCRdb to the early 2020s). Broadly, across the study: TCR sequencing used bulk RNA from unsorted whole blood, so alpha and beta chains could not be paired.

V and J lose 3 bases and 1 base, and a span of 14 bases separates them. Per the germline V gene, SQVTM is the CDR1 and ANQGSEA is the CDR2. Spanning cysteine to phenylalanine, the CDR3 consists of 15 amino acids. The entry retains the CDR3 DNA only, 45 bases that are in frame from base 1. A case-control design nested within a healthcare worker cohort in London, UK, was used, with weekly nasopharyngeal swab PCR tests and blood sampling performed. Healthcare workers were enrolled in the week of the UK lockdown, from 23 to 31 March 2020, and were followed every week for up to roughly 16 weeks. General study outcomes and caveats: VDJdb matching was skewed toward anti-spike CD8 responses, so virus-specific expansions were likely underestimated and private and CD4 specificities were missed.

A word on this clonotype: The antigen this receptor binds is unknown. One base away there is no much larger clone; base qualities are not given.

Library method: 5' RACE. Sequencer: NextSeq 500. Unique molecular identifiers were attached to individual cDNA molecules in the TCR library protocol so that sequencing error and PCR bias could be corrected. Sequencing covered both TCR alpha and beta chains, and within each sample the abundances of alpha and beta sequences were tightly co-correlated. The original pipeline was this. Decombinator V4 was used to annotate the V gene, J gene and CDR3 of the TCR sequences. Expanded TCRs were defined as changing significantly between any two time points under a Poisson model with p below 0.0001. TCR abundances were normalised to the total number of TCRs sequenced per sample and expressed as counts per million. TRAV1-2 paired with TRAJ12, TRAJ20 or TRAJ33 defined MAIT TCRs, while TRAV10 paired with TRAJ18 defined iNKT TCRs. VDJdb, accessed 1 November 2021, was searched for CMV, EBV and SARS-CoV-2 annotated TCRs, excluding TCRs annotated for multiple antigens. TCRdb reworked the public reads: Q25 trimming with fastp, MiXCR clone assembly, productive beta chains retained. Entries are consolidated by CDR3 protein sequence, retaining the most common genes and DNA. Clone size and V and J calls follow TCRdb, not the original study. Recorded for this sample are 65,000 to 80,000 distinct CDR3 sequences; roughly 12% of them occurred a single time. About 1% of the sample is in the top ten clones.

Sequencing input: whole blood. The clonotype originates from an adult who was a healthcare worker with PCR-confirmed SARS-CoV-2 infection or an uninfected control (not recorded which). This receptor chain uses TRBV29-1 and TRBJ2-3, with the D gene uncertain. The DNA is TGCAGCGTTGACGATCCCCGGAGAGGCACAGATACGCAGTATTTT. It translates as CSVDDPRRGTDTQYF.